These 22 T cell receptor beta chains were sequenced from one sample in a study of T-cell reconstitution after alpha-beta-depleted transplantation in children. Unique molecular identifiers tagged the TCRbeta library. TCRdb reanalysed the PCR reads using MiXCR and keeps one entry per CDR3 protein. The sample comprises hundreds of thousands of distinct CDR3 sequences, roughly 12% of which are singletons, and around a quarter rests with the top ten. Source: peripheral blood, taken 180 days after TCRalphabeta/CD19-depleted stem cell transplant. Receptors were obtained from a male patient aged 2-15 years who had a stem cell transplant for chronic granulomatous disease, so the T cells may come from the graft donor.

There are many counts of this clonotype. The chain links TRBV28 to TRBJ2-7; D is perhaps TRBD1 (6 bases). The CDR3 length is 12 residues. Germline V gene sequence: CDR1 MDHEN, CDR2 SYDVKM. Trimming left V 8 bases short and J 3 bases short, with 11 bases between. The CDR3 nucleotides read TGTGCCAGCCAGCAGGGGCGCTACGAGCAGTACTTC. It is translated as CASQQGRYEQYF.

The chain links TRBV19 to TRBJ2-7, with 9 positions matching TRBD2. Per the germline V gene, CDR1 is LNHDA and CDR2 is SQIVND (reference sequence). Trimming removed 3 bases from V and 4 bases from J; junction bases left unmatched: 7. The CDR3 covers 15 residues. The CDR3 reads CASSISASGAYEQYF. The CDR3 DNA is TGTGCCAGTAGTATTTCGGCTAGCGGGGCTTACGAGCAGTACTTC.

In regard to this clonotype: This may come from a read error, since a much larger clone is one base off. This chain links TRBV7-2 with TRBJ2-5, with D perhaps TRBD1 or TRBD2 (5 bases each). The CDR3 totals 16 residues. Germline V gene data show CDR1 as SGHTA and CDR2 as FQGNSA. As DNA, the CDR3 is TGTGCCAGCAGCTTACCCTTTGGGGCCGTTGGGGAGACCCAGTCCTTC. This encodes CASSLPFGAVGETQSF. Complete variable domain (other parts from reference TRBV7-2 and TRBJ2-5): GAGVSQSPSNKVTEKGKDVELRCDPISGHTALYWYRQSLGQGLEFLIYFQGNSAPDKSGLPSDRFSAERTGGSVSTLTIQRTQQEDSAVYLCASSLPFGAVGETQSFGPGTRLLVL.

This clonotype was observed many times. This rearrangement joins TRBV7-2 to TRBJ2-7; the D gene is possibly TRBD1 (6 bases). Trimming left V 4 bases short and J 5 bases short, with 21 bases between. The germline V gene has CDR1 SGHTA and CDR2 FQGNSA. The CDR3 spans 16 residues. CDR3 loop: CASSSRTGTHLDEQYF. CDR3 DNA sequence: TGTGCCAGCAGCTCCCGTACCGGGACACACTTAGACGAGCAGTACTTC.

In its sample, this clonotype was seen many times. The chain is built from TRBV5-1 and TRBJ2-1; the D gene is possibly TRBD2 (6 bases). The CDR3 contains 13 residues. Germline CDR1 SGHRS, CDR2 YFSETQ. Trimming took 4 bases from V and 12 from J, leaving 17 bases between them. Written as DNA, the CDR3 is TGCGCCAGCAGCCCAATCTTGACTAGGGGGCAGTTCTTC. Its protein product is CASSPILTRGQFF.

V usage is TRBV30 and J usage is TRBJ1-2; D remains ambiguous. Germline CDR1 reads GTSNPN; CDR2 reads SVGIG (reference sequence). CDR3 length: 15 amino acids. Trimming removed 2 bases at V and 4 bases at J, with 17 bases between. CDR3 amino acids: CAWSPGGNQGYGYTF. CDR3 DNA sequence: TGTGCCTGGAGTCCGGGAGGGAATCAAGGCTATGGCTACACCTTC.

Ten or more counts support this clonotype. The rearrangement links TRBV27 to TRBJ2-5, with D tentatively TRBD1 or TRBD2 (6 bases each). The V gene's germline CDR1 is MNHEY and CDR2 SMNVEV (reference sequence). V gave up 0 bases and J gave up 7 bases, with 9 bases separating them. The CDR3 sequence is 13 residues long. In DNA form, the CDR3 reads TGTGCCAGCAGTTTATCAAGGGGGGCGACCCAGTACTTC. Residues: CASSLSRGATQYF.

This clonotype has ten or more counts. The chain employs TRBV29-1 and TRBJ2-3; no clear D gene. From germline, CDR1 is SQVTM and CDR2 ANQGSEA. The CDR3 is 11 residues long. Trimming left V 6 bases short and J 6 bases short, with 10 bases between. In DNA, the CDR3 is TGCAGCGTCCCCTCCGGGGATACGCAGTATTTT. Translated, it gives CSVPSGDTQYF.

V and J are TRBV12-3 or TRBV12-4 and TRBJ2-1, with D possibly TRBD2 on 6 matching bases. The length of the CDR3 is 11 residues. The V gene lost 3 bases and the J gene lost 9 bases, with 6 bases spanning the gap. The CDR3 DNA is TGTGCCAGCAGTTTGCGGGGTGAGCAGTTCTTC. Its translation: CASSLRGEQFF.

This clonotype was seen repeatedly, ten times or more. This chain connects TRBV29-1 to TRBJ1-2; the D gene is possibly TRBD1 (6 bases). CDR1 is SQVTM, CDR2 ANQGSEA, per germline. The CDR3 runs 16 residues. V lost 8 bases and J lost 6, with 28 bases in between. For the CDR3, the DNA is TGCAGCATTTTATTTAGGGGGGGCCCGGCCATTCATGGCTACACCTTC. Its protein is CSILFRGGPAIHGYTF.

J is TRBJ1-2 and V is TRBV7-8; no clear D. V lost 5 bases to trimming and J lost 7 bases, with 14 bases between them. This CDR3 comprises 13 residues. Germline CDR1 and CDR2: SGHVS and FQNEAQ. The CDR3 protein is CASSQDRQIGYTF. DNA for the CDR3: TGTGCCAGCAGCCAGGACCGGCAGATTGGCTACACCTTC.

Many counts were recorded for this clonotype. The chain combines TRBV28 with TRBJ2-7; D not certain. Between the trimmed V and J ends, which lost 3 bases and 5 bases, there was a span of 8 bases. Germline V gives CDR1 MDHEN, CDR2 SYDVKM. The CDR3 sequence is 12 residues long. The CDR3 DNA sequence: TGTGCCAGCAGTTTTCGGGCTCACGAGCAGTACTTC. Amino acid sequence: CASSFRAHEQYF.

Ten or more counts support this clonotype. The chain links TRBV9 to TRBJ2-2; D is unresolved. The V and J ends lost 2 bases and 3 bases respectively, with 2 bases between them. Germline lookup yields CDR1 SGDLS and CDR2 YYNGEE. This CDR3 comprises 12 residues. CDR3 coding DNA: TGTGCCAGCAGCGTGTACACCGGGGAGCTGTTTTTT. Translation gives CASSVYTGELFF.

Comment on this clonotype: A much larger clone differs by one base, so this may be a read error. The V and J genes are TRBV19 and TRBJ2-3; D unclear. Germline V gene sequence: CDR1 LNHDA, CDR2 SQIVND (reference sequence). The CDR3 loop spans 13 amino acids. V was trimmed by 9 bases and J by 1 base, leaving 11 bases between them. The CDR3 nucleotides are TGTGCCAGCCGACGGGCGGGCACAGATACGCAGTATTTT. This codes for CASRRAGTDTQYF.

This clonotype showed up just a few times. The CDR3 nucleotides read TGTGCCAGCAGCCACGTTACTTCGGCTGGGGCCAACGTCCTGACTTTC. Translating gives CASSHVTSAGANVLTF. V gene TRBV14 combines with J gene TRBJ2-6; D not certain. CDR1 and CDR2 from the germline V gene are SGHDN and FVKESK. V gave up 3 bases and J gave up 2 bases, with 11 bases separating them. The CDR3 is 16 residues long.

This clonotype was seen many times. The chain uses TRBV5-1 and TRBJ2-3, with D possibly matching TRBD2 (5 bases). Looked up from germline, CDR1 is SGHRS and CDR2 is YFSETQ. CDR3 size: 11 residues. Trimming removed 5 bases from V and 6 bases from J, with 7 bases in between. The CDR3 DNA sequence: TGCGCCAGCAGACGAGGGGATACGCAGTATTTT. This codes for CASRRGDTQYF.

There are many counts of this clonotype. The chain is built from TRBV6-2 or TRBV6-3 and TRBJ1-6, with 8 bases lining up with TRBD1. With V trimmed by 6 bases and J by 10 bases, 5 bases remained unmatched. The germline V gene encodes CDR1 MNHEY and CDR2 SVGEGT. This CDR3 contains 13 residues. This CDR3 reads CASRAGGESPLHF. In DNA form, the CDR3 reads TGTGCCAGCAGGGCAGGGGGCGAGTCACCCCTCCACTTT.

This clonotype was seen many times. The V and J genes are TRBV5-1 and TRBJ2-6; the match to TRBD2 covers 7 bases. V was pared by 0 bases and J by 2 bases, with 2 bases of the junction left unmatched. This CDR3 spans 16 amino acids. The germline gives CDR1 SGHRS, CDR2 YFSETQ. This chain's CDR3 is CASSLDRGAGANVLTF. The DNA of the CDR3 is TGCGCCAGCAGCTTGGATCGGGGGGCTGGGGCCAACGTCCTGACTTTC. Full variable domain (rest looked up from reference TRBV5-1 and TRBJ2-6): KAGVTQTPRYLIKTRGQQVTLSCSPISGHRSVSWYQQTPGQGLQFLFEYFSETQRNKGNFPGRFSGRQFSNSRSEMNVSTLELGDSALYLCASSLDRGAGANVLTFGAGSRLTVL.

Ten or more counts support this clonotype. The chain's CDR3 is CAIPGTVSGNTIYF. CDR3 in DNA: TGTGCCATCCCAGGAACAGTCTCTGGAAACACCATATATTTT. The gene calls are TRBV21-1 and TRBJ1-3; the D call TRBD1 from the table was never checked on the DNA. TRBV21-1 is a listed pseudogene. The CDR3 covers 14 residues.

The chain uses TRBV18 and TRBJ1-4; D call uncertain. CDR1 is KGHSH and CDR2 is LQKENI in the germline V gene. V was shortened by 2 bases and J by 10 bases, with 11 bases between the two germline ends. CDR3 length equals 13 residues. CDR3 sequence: CASSPGPRGKLFF. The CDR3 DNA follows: TGTGCCAGCTCACCAGGTCCCCGGGGAAAACTGTTTTTT.

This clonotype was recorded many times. DNA for the CDR3: TGTGCCAGCAGTAAAGTCGGGGAGCAGTTCTTC. Its protein product is CASSKVGEQFF. The gene calls are TRBV12-3 or TRBV12-4 and TRBJ2-1; D is undetermined. This CDR3 region has 11 residues. Trimming removed 5 bases at V and 10 bases at J, with 9 bases between.

The CDR3 coding sequence is TGCAGTGCTAGAGTACTAGCCAAAAACATTCAGTACTTC. It encodes CSARVLAKNIQYF. The gene calls are TRBV20-1 and TRBJ2-4; no clear D gene. V lost 1 base and J 0 bases, leaving 4 bases between the germline ends. The CDR3 totals 13 residues. Germline V gene lookup returns CDR1 DFQATT and CDR2 SNEGSKA (reference sequence).